Listed below are T cell receptor beta chains from one sample, sequenced in a study of T cell changes during pregnancy in multiple sclerosis. Clones were read by immunoSEQ multiplex PCR, and TCRdb kept only the in-frame ones, dropping some. The profile covers 85,000 to 110,000 clones, with roughly 92% appearing a single time and about 0.9% taken by the ten largest. The source was peripheral blood, collected after pregnancy. The receptors shown here come from a female donor with multiple sclerosis, enrolled in a pregnancy study. Each CDR3 is given with its conserved first and last residue. A D gene is named only where the DNA matches it firmly.

J gene: TRBJ2-1
V gene: TRBV7-2
D gene: TRBD2
CDR3 length: 19
CDR3 protein: CASSLKVGIAGGAYNEQFF
CDR3 DNA: TGTGCCAGCAGCCTGAAGGTCGGAATAGCGGGGGGCGCCTACAATGAGCAGTTCTTC

J gene: TRBJ2-5
V gene: TRBV7-2
D gene: -
CDR3 length: 14
CDR3 protein: CASSLGVLAETQYF
CDR3 DNA: TGTGCCAGCAGCTTAGGGGTGCTAGCGGAGACCCAGTACTTC

J gene: TRBJ1-1
V gene: TRBV6-4
D gene: TRBD1
CDR3 length: 15
CDR3 protein: CASSDSYRGGTEAFF
CDR3 DNA: TGTGCCAGCAGTGACTCTTACAGGGGAGGTACTGAAGCTTTCTTT

J gene: TRBJ1-4
V gene: TRBV29-1
D gene: TRBD1
CDR3 length: 13
CDR3 protein: CSVAGTENEKLFF
CDR3 DNA: TGCAGCGTTGCGGGGACAGAGAATGAAAAACTGTTTTTT

J gene: TRBJ2-7
V gene: TRBV29-1
D gene: TRBD2
CDR3 length: 16
CDR3 protein: CSVVRSSGSPSYEQYF
CDR3 DNA: TGCAGCGTTGTAAGGTCTAGCGGGAGTCCCTCCTACGAGCAGTACTTC

J gene: TRBJ1-3
V gene: TRBV5-1
D gene: -
CDR3 length: 14
CDR3 protein: CASMEDPSGNTIYF
CDR3 DNA: TGCGCCAGCATGGAGGACCCCTCTGGAAACACCATATATTTT

J gene: TRBJ2-2
V gene: TRBV11-1
D gene: TRBD1
CDR3 length: 16
CDR3 protein: CASSPGQGVLAGELFF
CDR3 DNA: TGTGCCAGCAGCCCGGGACAGGGAGTTTTGGCCGGGGAGCTGTTTTTT

J gene: TRBJ2-1
V gene: TRBV4-3
D gene: TRBD2
CDR3 length: 16
CDR3 protein: CASSQDSGGAGNEQFF
CDR3 DNA: TGCGCCAGCAGCCAAGATAGCGGGGGGGCCGGGAATGAGCAGTTCTTC

J gene: TRBJ2-2
V gene: TRBV10-2
D gene: TRBD2
CDR3 length: 17
CDR3 protein: CATGRGTSGRQAGELFF
CDR3 DNA: TGCGCCACCGGGCGGGGGACTAGCGGGAGGCAGGCCGGGGAGCTGTTTTTT

J gene: TRBJ2-2
V gene: TRBV28
D gene: -
CDR3 length: 17
CDR3 protein: CASSLTGAGHHTGELFF
CDR3 DNA: TGTGCCAGCAGTTTAACTGGGGCGGGGCATCACACCGGGGAGCTGTTTTTT